These T cell receptor beta chains were read from a single sample in a study of cytomegalovirus exposure and HLA in healthy donors. Repertoires were generated with immunoSEQ multiplex PCR, while TCRdb's copy carries only in-frame clones and drops some. The sample has more than 200,000 clones; roughly 80% are singletons. The sequencing input was PBMCs. The receptors derive from a man between 35 and 55 years old in good health and CMV-seronegative. The conserved cysteine and the conserved F or W are not part of the CDR3 here.

v_gene	j_gene	CDR3aa
TRBV5-8	TRBJ1-1	ASSPRQDTEAF
TRBV5-1	TRBJ2-3	ASSRFGQGGEDTQY
TRBV7-6	TRBJ2-2	ASSLATGELF
TRBV14	TRBJ1-1	ASSQEVPLTGLRTEAF
TRBV12-5	TRBJ1-1	ASGLVLSGNTEAF
TRBV9	TRBJ2-3	ATSRDGTSTDTQY
TRBV12-5	TRBJ2-3	ASGLSTDTQY
TRBV19	TRBJ2-3	ASSSLGQNLDTQY
TRBV6-6	TRBJ2-7	ASRDSSYEQY
TRBV15	TRBJ1-1	ATSRRWNTEAF
TRBV9	TRBJ2-7	ASSRTGKFDEQY
TRBV27	TRBJ2-7	ASRGTGALNEQY
TRBV2	TRBJ1-5	ASAKRQGHQPQH
TRBV19	TRBJ2-2	ASSIGRRAGELF
TRBV4-1	TRBJ2-5	ASSHGLAGVETQY
TRBV9	TRBJ2-1	ASSPDGLSGGPYNEQF
TRBV4-3	TRBJ2-1	ASSQVPESGTSRV
TRBV11-2	TRBJ2-7	ASSLETGVFYEQY
TRBV7-9	TRBJ1-6	ASSRGARSYNSPLH
TRBV30	TRBJ2-7	AWSKGGEQY
TRBV7-6	TRBJ2-1	ASSPSSGSYNEQF
TRBV29-1	TRBJ1-3	SVVSSSGNTIY
TRBV27	TRBJ2-3	ASSLSPPLAGVEDTQY